These 26 T cell receptor beta chains were sequenced from one sample in a study of post-analysis software for immune sequencing data. General observations from the study: Included in a set of 5 or 6 TRBV segments more frequent in patients than controls were TRBV5-6, TRBV5-1 and TRBV20-1.

No antigens are known for them. Unique molecular identifiers were present in the TCR beta cDNA libraries. TCRdb reprocessed the PCR reads with MiXCR, giving one entry per CDR3 protein. The sample contains a few hundred thousand distinct CDR3 sequences, approximately 45% of which appear only once. Sequenced material: blood. These receptors were collected from a girl aged 5 to 17 with multiple sclerosis.

This clonotype was seen a handful of times. The V call is TRBV12-3 or TRBV12-4, the J call TRBJ2-5; TRBD2 agrees at 8 bases. The CDR3 contains 15 residues. V was clipped by 6 bases and J by 4 bases; unmatched bases: 10. The DNA for the CDR3 is TGTGCCAGCAGCTTCGCGGGGGGCGCGAGAGAGACCCAGTACTTC. As protein: CASSFAGGARETQYF.

This clonotype occurred a few times. The CDR3 nucleotides read TGCAGTGCTTTAGACTACGAGCAGTACTTC. Protein product: CSALDYEQYF. J is TRBJ2-7 and V is TRBV20-1; D call uncertain. Germline lookup yields CDR1 DFQATT and CDR2 SNEGSKA (reference sequence). The CDR3 is made up of 10 amino acids. With 5 bases removed from V and 3 bases from J, the gap between germline ends came to 5 bases.

The chain carries TRBV7-8 and TRBJ2-5, with TRBD1 identical over 9 bases. Germline assignment: CDR1 SGHVS and CDR2 FQNEAQ. Germline trimming cut 4 bases from V and 4 bases from J; bases unmatched to any gene: 7. CDR3 length equals 15 residues. The CDR3 coding sequence is TGTGCCAGCAGCTACGGACAGGGGCGGCCAGAGACCCAGTACTTC. It is translated as CASSYGQGRPETQYF.

The chain joins TRBV28 to TRBJ2-7, with 13 bases lining up with TRBD2. This CDR3 region has 17 residues. With 5 bases clipped from V and 5 bases from J, the junction kept 12 bases outside the gene matches. Germline V gene sequence: CDR1 MDHEN, CDR2 SYDVKM. DNA for the CDR3: TGTGCCAGCAGTCTATACACTAGCGGGAGGGCTAGGCACGAGCAGTACTTC. Protein: CASSLYTSGRARHEQYF.

The chain carries TRBV28 and TRBJ2-4, with TRBD1 matching 11 bases. The CDR3 loop spans 13 amino acids. Germline loops: CDR1 MDHEN, CDR2 SYDVKM. The V gene end was trimmed by 6 bases and the J gene end by 13 bases; junction bases not matched to a gene: 8. CDR3 DNA: TGTGCCAGCAGGGATGGGACAGGGGGAGAGCAGTACTTC. Its protein product is CASRDGTGGEQYF.

This clonotype was counted between two and nine times. This sequence joins TRBV29-1 and TRBJ2-7; TRBD1 is a possible D gene (5 bases). The length of the CDR3 is 11 residues. V gave up 2 bases and J gave up 5 bases, with 7 bases separating them. CDR1 and CDR2 from the germline V gene are SQVTM and ANQGSEA. The CDR3 DNA reads as TGCAGCGTTGAACAGGGTCACGAGCAGTACTTC. Its protein is CSVEQGHEQYF.

This clonotype was seen more than once but under ten times. The chain uses TRBV20-1 and TRBJ2-7, with TRBD2 as a possible D gene (6 bases). The CDR3 runs to 15 residues. Trimming took 1 base from V and 3 from J, leaving 16 bases between them. CDR1 is DFQATT, CDR2 SNEGSKA, per germline (reference sequence). CDR3: CSARAGGSLIYEQYF. The CDR3 nucleotides read TGCAGTGCTAGAGCCGGGGGATCATTGATCTACGAGCAGTACTTC.

The V gene is TRBV27, the J gene TRBJ2-2, with D possibly TRBD2 on 5 matching bases. CDR1 is MNHEY, CDR2 SMNVEV, per germline (reference sequence). The CDR3 is made up of 16 amino acids. V lost 8 bases and J 3 bases, leaving 19 bases between the germline ends. The CDR3 DNA reads TGTGCCAGCGGGTCCCCCTCGGGGAGAGACACCGGGGAGCTGTTTTTT. Translated: CASGSPSGRDTGELFF.

V usage is TRBV12-3 or TRBV12-4 and J usage is TRBJ2-5; the D call may be TRBD1 or TRBD2 (5 bases each). CDR3 length equals 13 residues. V lost 7 bases and J 5 bases, leaving 14 bases between the germline ends. The CDR3: CASMTDSGETQYF. The CDR3 DNA follows: TGTGCCAGCATGACAGATTCGGGGGAGACCCAGTACTTC.

This clonotype was seen a few times. This rearrangement joins TRBV6-5 to TRBJ2-7; D perhaps matches TRBD1 (6 bases). The CDR3 is made up of 14 amino acids. V was cut by 0 bases and J by 5 bases, with 11 bases left in between. The germline V gene has CDR1 MNHEY and CDR2 SVGAGI. CDR3 DNA: TGTGCCAGCAGTTACTCAAGGGGGTCCAACGAGCAGTACTTC. Translating gives CASSYSRGSNEQYF.

The chain's CDR3 is CSARLASGSSYNEQFF. The CDR3 nucleotides read TGCAGTGCTAGATTGGCTAGCGGGAGCTCCTACAATGAGCAGTTCTTC. The V call is TRBV20-1, the J call TRBJ2-1; 10 bases are a match to TRBD2. V shed 2 bases, J shed 0 bases, and the junction held 4 bases outside the gene matches. The CDR3 loop spans 16 amino acids. Germline lookup yields CDR1 DFQATT and CDR2 SNEGSKA (reference sequence).

In this sample, this clonotype turned up a few times. The genes are TRBV28 and TRBJ2-7, with D unclear. This CDR3 comprises 10 residues. Germline V lookup: CDR1 MDHEN, CDR2 SYDVKM. Trimming left V 6 bases short and J 7 bases short, with 7 bases between. The CDR3 spells CASSHQEQYF. The CDR3 DNA sequence: TGTGCCAGCAGCCACCAAGAGCAGTACTTC.

The V call is TRBV12-3 or TRBV12-4, the J call TRBJ2-7; perhaps TRBD2 as D (5 bases). With the DNA end fitting TRBJ2-5 better, the J assignment may be wrong. The CDR3 covers 13 residues. CDR3 nucleotide sequence: TGTGCCAGCAGTTTCCGGGCCGAGGGGACCCAGTACTTC. Its protein product is CASSFRAEGTQYF.

The V call is TRBV7-3, the J call TRBJ2-2, with 8 bases lining up with TRBD2. CDR3 length: 15 amino acids. Germline-derived CDR1 and CDR2 are SGHTA and FQGTGA. With V trimmed by 3 bases and J by 7 bases, 7 bases remained unmatched. CDR3 sequence: CASSLGGAGVGELFF. In DNA form, the CDR3 reads TGTGCCAGCAGCTTGGGGGGAGCGGGAGTCGGGGAGCTGTTTTTT.

Only one count was recorded for this clonotype. The rearrangement links TRBV5-6 to TRBJ1-2; no definite D call. V was pared by 1 base and J by 4 bases, with 17 bases between. The CDR3 extends over 16 amino acids. Germline CDR1 and CDR2: SGHDT and YYEEEE. CDR3 sequence (DNA): TGTGCCAGCAGCTTGACGGCTGGAGCGGCACCCTATGGCTACACCTTC. This codes for CASSLTAGAAPYGYTF.

The chain is built from TRBV28 and TRBJ2-3, with D unresolved. V dropped 3 bases and J dropped 2 bases, with 12 bases sitting between them. Per germline, CDR1 MDHEN and CDR2 SYDVKM. This CDR3 has 15 amino acids. In DNA, the CDR3 is TGTGCCAGCAGTTTTTTCGGGCGAGTCACAGATACGCAGTATTTT. Amino acid sequence: CASSFFGRVTDTQYF.

The chain links TRBV4-1 to TRBJ2-7; no firm D call. The germline V gene encodes CDR1 MGHRA and CDR2 YSYEKL. V dropped 0 bases and J dropped 4 bases, with 16 bases sitting between them. This CDR3 comprises 16 residues. The CDR3 DNA sequence: TGCGCCAGCAGCCAAGACTCGAATCGAATCAGGTACGAGCAGTACTTC. Translating gives CASSQDSNRIRYEQYF.

This clonotype was observed a few times. The V call is TRBV6-7, the J call TRBJ1-5; D is unclear. TRBV6-7 is labeled an ORF, and its function is uncertain. This CDR3 has 15 residues. V was trimmed by 4 bases and J by 0 bases, leaving 10 bases between them. The CDR3 nucleotides are TGTGCCAGCAGTTTAAGGACCGTTAGCAATCAGCCCCAGCATTTT. It encodes CASSLRTVSNQPQHF.

V usage is TRBV20-1 and J usage is TRBJ2-3, with 11 bases matching TRBD2. The germline CDR1 and CDR2 sequences are DFQATT and SNEGSKA (reference sequence). This CDR3 is 18 amino acids long. V trimming: 3 bases; J trimming: 2 bases; junction bases outside the gene matches: 13. CDR3 bases: TGCAGTGCTAGTAGCCCGACTAGCGGGAAGGTATCCACAGATACGCAGTATTTT. This codes for CSASSPTSGKVSTDTQYF.

This clonotype was found a few times. The chain links TRBV7-9 to TRBJ2-4; TRBD1 is a possible D gene (5 bases). The assigned J gene may be wrong: the sequence end matches TRBJ2-7 better. This CDR3 is 13 amino acids long. Germline CDR1 is SEHNR and CDR2 is FQNEAQ (reference sequence). CDR3 DNA sequence: TGTGCCAGCAGCTCAAAGACTGGGGCCGAGCAGTACTTC. This codes for CASSSKTGAEQYF.

This clonotype is a singleton in its sample. With a much larger clone just one base away, this may be a read error. The chain couples TRBV28 to TRBJ1-5; D is uncertain. V lost 2 bases to trimming and J lost 5 bases, with 7 bases between them. From germline, CDR1 is MDHEN and CDR2 SYDVKM. This CDR3 is 13 amino acids long. Here the CDR3 reads CASSLGRYQPQHF. CDR3 nucleotides: TGTGCCAGCAGTTTAGGGAGGTATCAGCCCCAGCATTTT.

This clonotype was picked up a small number of times. This chain connects TRBV5-1 to TRBJ2-1, with 8 bases lining up with TRBD2. The CDR3 has 15 residues. J gave up 4 bases and V 4 bases, and 7 bases lay outside the gene matches. The germline V gene encodes CDR1 SGHRS and CDR2 YFSETQ. The chain's CDR3 is CASSTGLATYNEQFF. The CDR3 DNA is TGCGCCAGCAGCACCGGACTAGCCACTTACAATGAGCAGTTCTTC.

The genes are TRBV20-1 and TRBJ2-1, with TRBD2 matching 8 bases. Losses at the gene ends were 2 bases for V and 0 bases for J; bases not matched to a gene: 6. This CDR3 has 16 residues. Germline CDR1 and CDR2: DFQATT and SNEGSKA (reference sequence). CDR3 sequence (DNA): TGCAGTGCTAGATTCGTAAGCGGGAGCTCCTACAATGAGCAGTTCTTC. Protein sequence: CSARFVSGSSYNEQFF.

The chain carries TRBV20-1 and TRBJ2-7, with D possibly matching TRBD1 (8 bases). The CDR3 sequence is 16 residues long. The V end lost 2 bases, the J end lost 1 base, and 18 bases lay between the germline ends. Germline V gene sequence: CDR1 DFQATT, CDR2 SNEGSKA (reference sequence). This CDR3 reads CSARSIGQGGSYEQYF. The CDR3 DNA reads TGCAGTGCTAGATCGATTGGACAGGGAGGGTCCTACGAGCAGTACTTC.

The chain carries TRBV5-1 and TRBJ2-7; TRBD1 matches at 10 bases. Germline loops: CDR1 SGHRS, CDR2 YFSETQ. J was trimmed by 5 bases and V by 3 bases; bases with no gene match: 5. This CDR3 is built from 14 residues. The CDR3, as DNA: TGCGCCAGCAGCTACCGGGACAGGGGTAACGAGCAGTACTTC. Its translation is CASSYRDRGNEQYF.

The genes are TRBV20-1 and TRBJ2-2; D remains unclear. CDR3 length equals 13 residues. Trimming removed 4 bases from V and 0 bases from J, with 6 bases in between. CDR1 DFQATT and CDR2 SNEGSKA come from the germline V gene (reference sequence). The CDR3 coding sequence is TGCAGTGCTAAACGAGCGAACACCGGGGAGCTGTTTTTT. Encoded protein: CSAKRANTGELFF.